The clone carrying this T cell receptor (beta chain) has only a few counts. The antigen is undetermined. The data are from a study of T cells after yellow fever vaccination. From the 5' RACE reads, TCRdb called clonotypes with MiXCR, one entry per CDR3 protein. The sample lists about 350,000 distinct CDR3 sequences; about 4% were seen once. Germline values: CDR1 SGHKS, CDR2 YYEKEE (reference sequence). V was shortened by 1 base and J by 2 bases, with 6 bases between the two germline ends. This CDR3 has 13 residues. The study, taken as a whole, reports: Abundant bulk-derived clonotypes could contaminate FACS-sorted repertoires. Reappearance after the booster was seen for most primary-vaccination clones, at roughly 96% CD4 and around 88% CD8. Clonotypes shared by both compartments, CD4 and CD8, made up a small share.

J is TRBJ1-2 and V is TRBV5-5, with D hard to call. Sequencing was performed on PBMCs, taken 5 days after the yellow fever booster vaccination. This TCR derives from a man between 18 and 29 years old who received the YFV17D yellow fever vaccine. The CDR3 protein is CASSLSENYGYTF. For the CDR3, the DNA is TGTGCCAGCAGCTTGAGCGAGAACTATGGCTACACCTTC.